This entry lists 11 T cell receptor beta chains sequenced from one sample in a study of graft-versus-host responses after intestinal transplantation. These receptors lack a known antigen. Only in-frame clones appear in the TCRdb table, and some are missing; sequencing was by immunoSEQ multiplex PCR. The sample includes about 97,000 clones, 85% to 95% of them seen just once. This specimen was unstimulated CD8+ T cells sorted from spleen or lymph node cells, taken before transplant. All receptors come from a human donor who was the organ donor for an intestinal transplant.

This clone was recorded once. The chain joins TRBV9 to TRBJ2-5; 9 bases fit TRBD2. V lost 4 bases to trimming and J lost 5 bases; unmatched junction nucleotides: 12. CDR3 length equals 16 residues. Germline V lookup: CDR1 SGDLS, CDR2 YYNGEE. The CDR3 loop reads CASSLGASGEWETQYF. Here the CDR3 DNA reads TGTGCCAGCAGCTTAGGGGCTAGCGGGGAATGGGAGACCCAGTACTTC.

V usage is TRBV28 and J usage is TRBJ2-2; D gene unclear. The CDR3 has 18 residues. The V end lost 3 bases, the J end lost 0 bases, and 17 bases lay between the germline ends. Germline assignment: CDR1 MDHEN and CDR2 SYDVKM. The CDR3 spells CASSFSPKTVANTGELFF. In DNA, the CDR3 is TGTGCCAGCAGTTTCTCTCCTAAGACTGTTGCGAACACCGGGGAGCTGTTTTTT.

The DNA for the CDR3 is TGTGCCAGCATTGGAGGGGGCCGGGAGACCCAGTACTTC. Its protein is CASIGGGRETQYF. V and J are TRBV6-1 and TRBJ2-5, with D possibly TRBD1 on 7 matching bases. The germline V and J ends were trimmed by 7 bases and 5 bases, with 14 bases remaining between them. The CDR3 sequence is 13 residues long. Germline loops: CDR1 MNHNS, CDR2 SASEGT.

V and J are TRBV11-2 and TRBJ1-4, with 7 bases fitting TRBD1. V was clipped by 4 bases and J by 7 bases; unmatched bases: 12. CDR3 length equals 16 residues. Germline V gives CDR1 SGHAT, CDR2 FQNNGV. The CDR3 DNA sequence: TGTGCCAGCAGCTCCCTTAGGGCAGGGGGTTTTGAAAAACTGTTTTTT. This gives the protein CASSSLRAGGFEKLFF. Using reference TRBV11-2 and TRBJ1-4 for the parts outside the CDR3, the full variable domain is EAGVAQSPRYKIIEKRQSVAFWCNPISGHATLYWYQQILGQGPKLLIQFQNNGVVDDSQLPKDRFSAERLKGVDSTLKIQPAKLEDSAVYLCASSSLRAGGFEKLFFGSGTQLSVL.

This clone has only a few counts. V usage is TRBV9 and J usage is TRBJ1-2; TRBD1 is a possible D gene (5 bases). Trimming took 2 bases from V and 4 from J, leaving 12 bases between them. The CDR3 spans 14 residues. In germline, CDR1 is SGDLS, CDR2 YYNGEE. Here the CDR3 DNA reads TGTGCCAGCAGCGTCGGCCAGGGCGGCTATGGCTACACCTTC. Translated, it gives CASSVGQGGYGYTF.

This clone was detected once. This chain connects TRBV7-8 to TRBJ2-1, with 7 positions matching TRBD1. V dropped 5 bases and J dropped 6; count of bases not matched to a gene: 4. This CDR3 spans 13 amino acids. Germline V gene lookup returns CDR1 SGHVS and CDR2 FQNEAQ. The CDR3 region is CASSRQGRNEQFF. Here the CDR3 DNA reads TGTGCCAGCAGCCGACAGGGTCGCAATGAGCAGTTCTTC.

V and J are TRBV28 and TRBJ1-1; TRBD1 might be the D (5 bases). The V end was cut by 4 bases, the J end by 2 bases, with 14 bases between. This CDR3 spans 15 amino acids. From germline, CDR1 is MDHEN and CDR2 SYDVKM. The CDR3 sequence: CASSSADRQNTEAFF. The CDR3 DNA reads as TGTGCCAGCAGTTCTGCCGACAGACAAAACACTGAAGCTTTCTTT.

For this clone: The junction departs from the called germline gene at one end, perhaps through a read error. This chain uses TRBV13 with TRBJ1-2; 10 bases align to TRBD1. Germline CDR1 reads PRHDT; CDR2 reads FYEKMQ (reference sequence). CDR3 length: 15 residues. CDR3 coding DNA: TGTGCCAGCAGTTTAGGGACAGGGGCCCTCTATGGCTACACCTTC. Its protein is CASSLGTGALYGYTF.

This clone showed up just a few times. The gene calls are TRBV5-6 and TRBJ2-2; D is unclear. Germline CDR1 is SGHDT and CDR2 is YYEEEE. The CDR3 has 13 amino acids. Trimming cost V 1 base and J 1 base, with 2 bases left between them. CDR3 bases: TGTGCCAGCAGCTTGCAGAACACCGGGGAGCTGTTTTTT. Translating it yields CASSLQNTGELFF.

V is TRBV6-6 and J is TRBJ2-1, with a possible D match to TRBD1 (6 bases). Germline lookup yields CDR1 MNHNY and CDR2 SVGAGI (reference sequence). The CDR3 extends over 16 amino acids. V dropped 2 bases and J dropped 2 bases, with 13 bases sitting between them. The DNA for the CDR3 is TGTGCCAGCAGTTACCCTTCAGGGGATCCCTACAATGAGCAGTTCTTC. This translates into CASSYPSGDPYNEQFF.

The rearrangement links TRBV7-2 to TRBJ2-3; TRBD2 matches at 10 bases. Trimming cost V 8 bases and J 4 bases; bases outside gene matches: 3. CDR1 is SGHTA, CDR2 FQGNSA, per germline. The CDR3 contains 13 residues. CDR3 amino acids: CASGSGGPDTQYF. The CDR3 bases are TGTGCCAGCGGTAGCGGGGGGCCAGATACGCAGTATTTT. The complete variable domain, with remaining parts taken from reference TRBV7-2 and TRBJ2-3, reads GAGVSQSPSNKVTEKGKDVELRCDPISGHTALYWYRQSLGQGLEFLIYFQGNSAPDKSGLPSDRFSAERTGGSVSTLTIQRTQQEDSAVYLCASGSGGPDTQYFGPGTRLTVL.